These 25 T cell receptor beta chains were sequenced from one sample in a study of T cell responses to AZD1222 COVID-19 vaccine (dated by TCRdb to the early 2020s). Library preparation was by the immunoSEQ multiplex PCR assay. Entries here come from immuneACCESS through TCRdb and include only in-frame sequences with V and J called. Some clones fail to appear in such tables; in the studies checked, an unresolved V gene covers under half of the shortfall, and the cause of the remainder is unknown. The sample has 150,000 to 200,000 clones on record, about nine tenths of them singletons. Of the sample, less than 6.5% falls within the top ten clones. This sample's time point label indicates: baseline before first vaccination. The material sequenced was peripheral blood, taken on day 0 of AZD1222 vaccination. The receptors come from an adult in good health.

The chain recombines TRBV5-1 with TRBJ1-2, with D possibly being TRBD1 (6 bases). Germline V lookup: CDR1 SGHRS, CDR2 YFSETQ. CDR3 length equals 14 residues. The V end lost 5 bases, the J end lost 6 bases, and 17 bases lay between the germline ends. In DNA form, the CDR3 reads TGCGCCAGCAGTATAAAGGCGGCAGGGGATGGCTACACCTTC. Its protein is CASSIKAAGDGYTF.

The chain couples TRBV6-6 to TRBJ2-1; no definite D call. CDR3 length equals 13 residues. The germline V gene has CDR1 MNHNY and CDR2 SVGAGI (reference sequence). V lost 0 bases and J 10 bases, leaving 10 bases between the germline ends. The CDR3: CASSYSIRAEQFF. The CDR3 DNA reads as TGTGCCAGCAGTTACTCGATACGGGCGGAGCAGTTCTTC.

The V gene is TRBV24-1, the J gene TRBJ1-5, with 7 bases lining up with TRBD1. The trim removed 8 bases at V and 1 base at J, leaving 13 bases unmatched. The germline gives CDR1 KGHDR, CDR2 SFDVKD. The length of the CDR3 is 17 residues. In DNA, the CDR3 is TGTGCCACCACAAGGGACAGCCTTAGGAAGAGCAATCAGCCCCAGCATTTT. Protein: CATTRDSLRKSNQPQHF.

The gene calls are TRBV30 and TRBJ2-7; 9 bases map to TRBD1. The V segment lost 7 bases and the J segment 6 bases; nucleotides outside the gene matches: 4. Germline V gene data show CDR1 as GTSNPN and CDR2 as SVGIG (reference sequence). This CDR3 comprises 11 residues. The CDR3 is CASGQGAEQYF. CDR3 nucleotides: TGTGCCTCGGGACAGGGCGCCGAGCAGTACTTC.

CDR3 residues: CASSVESLGNTIYF. CDR3 nucleotide sequence: TGTGCCAGCAGCGTAGAATCCCTTGGAAACACCATATATTTT. The chain combines TRBV9 with TRBJ1-3; D ambiguous. The germline V and J ends were trimmed by 0 bases and 3 bases, with 7 bases remaining between them. Germline V lookup: CDR1 SGDLS, CDR2 YYNGEE. This CDR3 comprises 14 residues.

This chain connects TRBV6-5 to TRBJ1-3; the match to TRBD1 covers 8 bases. The V gene end was trimmed by 2 bases and the J gene end by 0 bases; junction bases not matched to a gene: 3. Germline V gene data show CDR1 as MNHEY and CDR2 as SVGAGI. The CDR3 runs to 16 residues. CDR3 nucleotide sequence: TGTGCCAGCAGTTACGGTGACAGGGGCTCTGGAAACACCATATATTTT. Its protein is CASSYGDRGSGNTIYF.

The J gene is TRBJ2-3, the V gene TRBV6-2 or TRBV6-3, with D perhaps matching TRBD2 (6 bases). The V end lost 5 bases, the J end lost 2 bases, and 8 bases lay between the germline ends. The CDR3 loop spans 13 amino acids. CDR1 and CDR2 (germline): MNHEY, SVGEGT. The CDR3 DNA reads as TGTGCCAGCAGTCGGGACTCCACAGATACGCAGTATTTT. It translates to CASSRDSTDTQYF.

The chain combines TRBV10-3 with TRBJ2-2; 8 positions agree with TRBD1. V gave up 4 bases and J gave up 5 bases; unmatched junction bases: 3. Germline V gives CDR1 ENHRY, CDR2 SYGVKD. The CDR3 spans 14 residues. The CDR3 loop is CAISGQGKTGELFF. CDR3 DNA sequence: TGTGCCATCAGTGGACAGGGGAAGACCGGGGAGCTGTTTTTT.

This clone has more than one count but fewer than ten. The chain has TRBV28 and TRBJ1-4; possibly TRBD1 for D (5 bases). The CDR3 runs to 14 residues. Germline lookup yields CDR1 MDHEN and CDR2 SYDVKM. V gave up 6 bases and J gave up 8 bases, with 16 bases separating them. The CDR3 DNA reads TGTGCCAGCAGCTCGGGGCAGGAGGGGGAAAAACTGTTTTTT. Translated: CASSSGQEGEKLFF.

CDR3 region: CASSSGWTEAFF. CDR3 sequence (DNA): TGTGCCAGCAGTTCGGGTTGGACTGAAGCTTTCTTT. The chain combines TRBV27 with TRBJ1-1, with D unclear. CDR3 length: 12 residues. Germline CDR1 reads MNHEY; CDR2 reads SMNVEV (reference sequence). V gave up 4 bases and J gave up 5 bases, with 8 bases separating them.

The rearrangement links TRBV5-1 to TRBJ1-1, with a tentative D call TRBD1 (5 bases). Germline V CDR1 and CDR2: SGHRS, YFSETQ. Trimming left V 0 bases short and J 6 bases short, with 9 bases between. The CDR3 has 13 amino acids. The CDR3 bases are TGCGCCAGCAGCTTGGGAGGGGTAGCTGAAGCTTTCTTT. It translates to CASSLGGVAEAFF. Full variable domain (outside the CDR3, taken from reference TRBV5-1 and TRBJ1-1): KAGVTQTPRYLIKTRGQQVTLSCSPISGHRSVSWYQQTPGQGLQFLFEYFSETQRNKGNFPGRFSGRQFSNSRSEMNVSTLELGDSALYLCASSLGGVAEAFFGQGTRLTVV.

The gene calls are TRBV6-2 or TRBV6-3 and TRBJ1-1; D is unclear. The CDR3 loop spans 13 amino acids. CDR1 and CDR2 from the germline V gene are MNHEY and SVGEGT. The V end was cut by 6 bases, the J end by 4 bases, with 12 bases between. The CDR3 here is CASSPGRSTEAFF. The CDR3 region has the DNA TGTGCCAGCAGCCCCGGGAGGAGCACTGAAGCTTTCTTT.

This clone was seen a single time. The V gene is TRBV5-1, the J gene TRBJ2-1; the D gene is possibly TRBD2 (6 bases). V was clipped by 0 bases and J by 4 bases, with 8 bases between them. Germline V gives CDR1 SGHRS, CDR2 YFSETQ. The CDR3 spans 14 residues. CDR3 DNA sequence: TGCGCCAGCAGCTTGGAACGGGAGTACAATGAGCAGTTCTTC. Protein product: CASSLEREYNEQFF.

The chain links TRBV9 to TRBJ1-2; 9 nucleotides match TRBD1. Germline-derived CDR1 and CDR2 are SGDLS and YYNGEE. V lost 3 bases to trimming and J lost 3 bases; unmatched junction nucleotides: 12. This CDR3 contains 17 residues. For the CDR3, the DNA is TGTGCCAGCAGCGGAACCGCCCAAGGACAGGGGCACTATGGCTACACCTTC. Translation: CASSGTAQGQGHYGYTF. The full variable domain, in which reference TRBV9 and TRBJ1-2 provide the parts outside the CDR3, is DSGVTQTPKHLITATGQRVTLRCSPRSGDLSVYWYQQSLDQGLQFLIQYYNGEERAKGNILERFSAQQFPDLHSELNLSSLELGDSALYFCASSGTAQGQGHYGYTFGSGTRLTVV.

This chain joins TRBV29-1 and TRBJ2-3; no reliable D call. The CDR3 length is 16 residues. Germline V gene data show CDR1 as SQVTM and CDR2 as ANQGSEA. The V end was cut by 1 base, the J end by 1 base, with 15 bases between. CDR3 DNA sequence: TGCAGCGTTGAAGGGACGGCCTCTTCCCGCACAGATACGCAGTATTTT. It yields the protein CSVEGTASSRTDTQYF.

This clone was detected only once. The chain recombines TRBV14 with TRBJ2-7; 8 nucleotides agree with TRBD1. The V gene's germline CDR1 is SGHDN and CDR2 FVKESK. Trimming removed 4 bases from V and 5 bases from J; junction bases left unmatched: 4. The CDR3 loop spans 13 amino acids. This chain's CDR3 is CASSPRTGNEQYF. The CDR3 region has the DNA TGTGCCAGCAGCCCTAGGACAGGGAACGAGCAGTACTTC.

The chain carries TRBV2 and TRBJ2-2; D is ambiguous. CDR3 length: 15 amino acids. Germline CDR1 and CDR2: SNHLY and FYNNEI. V lost 3 bases to trimming and J lost 4 bases, with 12 bases between them. The CDR3 DNA follows: TGTGCCAGCAGTGACTTGCCGAACTTCACCGGGGAGCTGTTTTTT. This encodes CASSDLPNFTGELFF.

The J gene is TRBJ2-7, the V gene TRBV7-2; a weak D match, TRBD2 (5 bases). Trimming cost V 3 bases and J 0 bases, with 12 bases left between them. Germline CDR1 SGHTA, CDR2 FQGNSA. The CDR3 sequence is 15 residues long. The CDR3 DNA reads as TGTGCCAGCAGCTTTTTGGACTTGAGCTCCTACGAGCAGTACTTC. This codes for CASSFLDLSSYEQYF. The full variable domain, with the rest looked up from reference TRBV7-2 and TRBJ2-7, is GAGVSQSPSNKVTEKGKDVELRCDPISGHTALYWYRQSLGQGLEFLIYFQGNSAPDKSGLPSDRFSAERTGGSVSTLTIQRTQQEDSAVYLCASSFLDLSSYEQYFGPGTRLTVT.

This chain links TRBV24-1 with TRBJ2-7; 9 bases are shared with TRBD1. Germline V gene sequence: CDR1 KGHDR, CDR2 SFDVKD. The CDR3 has 15 residues. J was trimmed by 2 bases and V by 3 bases; bases with no gene match: 4. Here the CDR3 reads CATSDGGTGTYEQYF. CDR3 nucleotides: TGTGCCACCAGTGATGGCGGGACAGGGACCTACGAGCAGTACTTC.

The rearrangement uses TRBV28 and TRBJ1-2; perhaps TRBD1 as D (6 bases). The V and J ends lost 6 bases and 4 bases respectively, with 15 bases between them. The CDR3 loop spans 14 amino acids. Germline V lookup: CDR1 MDHEN, CDR2 SYDVKM. CDR3 loop: CASRLGGAAYGYTF. In DNA form, the CDR3 reads TGTGCCAGCAGGCTCGGGGGGGCGGCCTATGGCTACACCTTC.

The chain joins TRBV11-2 to TRBJ1-2; D not certain. The CDR3 loop spans 16 amino acids. The germline CDR1 and CDR2 sequences are SGHAT and FQNNGV. Trimming pared 3 bases from V and 0 bases from J, leaving 14 bases between. The CDR3 DNA is TGTGCCAGCAGCTTCGGACGGGATCTTCCTAACTATGGCTACACCTTC. Translation: CASSFGRDLPNYGYTF.

A note on this clone: Different DNA sequences within this sample yield the same CDR3. This rearrangement joins TRBV28 to TRBJ1-2; TRBD1 agrees at 10 bases. CDR3 length: 14 residues. The germline V gene encodes CDR1 MDHEN and CDR2 SYDVKM. The ends lost 6 bases at V and 2 bases at J; junction bases unmatched: 3. CDR3 sequence (DNA): TGTGCCAGCAGCCCGGGACAGGGGAACTATGGCTACACCTTC. It encodes CASSPGQGNYGYTF.

This clone occurred once. V is TRBV5-4 and J is TRBJ2-2; D may be TRBD1 (6 bases). Germline CDR1 reads SGHNT; CDR2 reads YYREEE (reference sequence). Deletions cut 2 bases from V and 4 bases from J, with 12 bases between. There are 15 residues in the CDR3. CDR3 region: CASSFRTVGTGELFF. CDR3 sequence (DNA): TGTGCCAGCAGCTTTAGGACAGTGGGCACCGGGGAGCTGTTTTTT.

The CDR3 here is CASSMGLAGTTYEQYF. CDR3 bases: TGTGCCAGCAGCATGGGACTAGCGGGGACTACCTACGAGCAGTACTTC. This sequence joins TRBV11-2 and TRBJ2-7; TRBD2 matches at 13 bases. V shed 5 bases, J shed 2 bases, and the junction held 6 bases outside the gene matches. Germline V CDR1 and CDR2: SGHAT, FQNNGV. This CDR3 is built from 16 residues.

The gene calls are TRBV29-1 and TRBJ1-4; 9 nucleotides line up with TRBD1. Trimming at V came to 5 bases and at J to 8 bases, leaving 9 bases not matched to a gene. This CDR3 contains 14 residues. CDR1 is SQVTM, CDR2 ANQGSEA, per germline. The CDR3 loop reads CSVIPGQGREKLFF. Here the CDR3 DNA reads TGCAGCGTTATTCCGGGACAGGGAAGGGAAAAACTGTTTTTT. Full variable domain (rest looked up from reference TRBV29-1 and TRBJ1-4): SAVISQKPSRDICQRGTSLTIQCQVDSQVTMMFWYRQQPGQSLTLIATANQGSEATYESGFVIDKFPISRPNLTFSTLTVSNMSPEDSSIYLCSVIPGQGREKLFFGSGTQLSVL.